Below are 20 T cell receptor beta chains sequenced from a single sample in a study of T cell responses to AZD1222 COVID-19 vaccine. This table comes from immunoSEQ multiplex PCR, and its TCRdb copy is limited to in-frame clones, with some not included. The sample has 240,000 or so clones, 85% to 95% seen once. Material: peripheral blood, obtained on day 0 of AZD1222 vaccination. The receptor set was obtained from an adult in good health.

The chain is built from TRBV12-5 and TRBJ2-1; no firm D call. Trimming stripped 1 base from V and 4 bases from J, with 2 bases between. Germline assignment: CDR1 LGHNT and CDR2 FRNRAP. CDR3 size: 12 residues. CDR3 residues: CASGLGYNEQFF. In nucleotides, the CDR3 is TGTGCTAGTGGTTTGGGATACAATGAGCAGTTCTTC.

The chain is built from TRBV7-9 and TRBJ2-1; D ambiguous. The V end was cut by 5 bases, the J end by 0 bases, with 14 bases between. This CDR3 region has 16 residues. Germline V lookup: CDR1 SEHNR, CDR2 FQNEAQ (reference sequence). CDR3 sequence reads: CASSPRWADSYNEQFF. The DNA for the CDR3 is TGTGCCAGCAGCCCGAGATGGGCAGACTCCTACAATGAGCAGTTCTTC. Using reference TRBV7-9 and TRBJ2-1 for the parts outside the CDR3, the full variable domain is DTGVSQNPRHKITKRGQNVTFRCDPISEHNRLYWYRQTLGQGPEFLTYFQNEAQLEKSRLLSDRFSAERPKGSFSTLEIQRTEQGDSAMYLCASSPRWADSYNEQFFGPGTRLTVL.

The genes are TRBV28 and TRBJ1-2; a weak D match, TRBD1 (5 bases). The CDR3 spans 14 residues. The germline gives CDR1 MDHEN, CDR2 SYDVKM. V shed 1 base and J shed 3 bases, with 9 bases lying between them. CDR3 region: CASSLSGPYYGYTF. CDR3 sequence (DNA): TGTGCCAGCAGTTTATCAGGGCCCTACTATGGCTACACCTTC.

The CDR3 spells CASSLSGRGQLTSYNEQFF. DNA for the CDR3: TGTGCCAGCAGTTTATCGGGCAGGGGGCAGTTAACCTCCTACAATGAGCAGTTCTTC. V gene TRBV28 combines with J gene TRBJ2-1; TRBD1 matches at 8 bases. The CDR3 runs 19 residues. Germline loops: CDR1 MDHEN, CDR2 SYDVKM. J was trimmed by 0 bases and V by 1 base; bases with no gene match: 11.

The chain is built from TRBV28 and TRBJ1-2, with D perhaps matching TRBD1 (6 bases). This CDR3 has 15 amino acids. Germline V gene lookup returns CDR1 MDHEN and CDR2 SYDVKM. V lost 7 bases and J 1 base, leaving 16 bases between the germline ends. This CDR3 reads CASTSGGPVNYGYTF. CDR3 sequence (DNA): TGTGCCAGCACCTCCGGGGGCCCTGTTAACTATGGCTACACCTTC.

The V gene is TRBV3-1 (or the pseudogene TRBV3-2), the J gene TRBJ2-7, with 7 bases identical to TRBD1. Germline assignment: CDR1 LGHDT and CDR2 YNNKEL (reference sequence). The CDR3 is 14 amino acids. The junction had 6 bases not matched to a gene; V was cut back by 6 bases and J by 1 base. The CDR3 sequence is CASSLVTGSYEQYF. CDR3 DNA sequence: TGTGCCAGCAGTCTAGTGACAGGGTCCTACGAGCAGTACTTC.

The gene calls are TRBV29-1 and TRBJ2-1; TRBD2 agrees at 9 bases. With 6 bases clipped from V and 3 bases from J, the junction kept 18 bases outside the gene matches. The germline gives CDR1 SQVTM, CDR2 ANQGSEA. The CDR3 covers 18 residues. The CDR3 sequence is CSVLLGREGLWGYNEQFF. The CDR3 nucleotides are TGCAGCGTCCTCCTAGGGCGGGAGGGCCTATGGGGCTACAATGAGCAGTTCTTC.

The chain combines TRBV12-3 or TRBV12-4 with TRBJ2-2; the D gene is possibly TRBD2 (6 bases). The V end was cut by 5 bases, the J end by 11 bases, with 9 bases between. This CDR3 is built from 11 residues. The DNA of the CDR3 is TGTGCCAGCAGTGTGGGAGGAGAGCTGTTTTTT. As protein: CASSVGGELFF.

The chain combines TRBV18 with TRBJ2-5; 8 nucleotides match TRBD2. Germline assignment: CDR1 KGHSH and CDR2 LQKENI. With 0 bases clipped from V and 4 bases from J, the junction kept 4 bases outside the gene matches. This CDR3 comprises 15 residues. The CDR3 sequence: CASSPPSGEGETQYF. The DNA of the CDR3 is TGTGCCAGCTCACCACCTAGCGGGGAGGGAGAGACCCAGTACTTC.

V and J are TRBV5-4 and TRBJ2-7; tentatively, D is TRBD2 (5 bases). With 3 bases removed from V and 0 bases from J, the gap between germline ends came to 10 bases. This CDR3 contains 14 residues. CDR1 and CDR2 (germline): SGHNT, YYREEE (reference sequence). The CDR3 DNA is TGTGCCAGCAGCTGGGGAGCGGTCTCCTACGAGCAGTACTTC. Encoded protein: CASSWGAVSYEQYF.

The chain uses TRBV5-4 and TRBJ2-2; 7 positions agree with TRBD2. Germline CDR1 and CDR2: SGHNT and YYREEE (reference sequence). Trimming cost V 3 bases and J 4 bases; bases outside gene matches: 9. The CDR3 loop spans 16 amino acids. The CDR3 sequence: CASSSGTTRVTGELFF. Written as DNA, the CDR3 is TGTGCCAGCAGCTCCGGGACTACTCGAGTCACCGGGGAGCTGTTTTTT. The full variable domain, with the rest looked up from reference TRBV5-4 and TRBJ2-2, is ETGVTQSPTHLIKTRGQQVTLRCSSQSGHNTVSWYQQALGQGPQFIFQYYREEENGRGNFPPRFSGLQFPNYSSELNVNALELDDSALYLCASSSGTTRVTGELFFGEGSRLTVL.

The CDR3 coding sequence is TGTGCCAGCAGCTTAGCCAGGACGAACACCGGGGAGCTGTTTTTT. Translating it yields CASSLARTNTGELFF. The chain uses TRBV11-2 and TRBJ2-2; D is unresolved. Germline V lookup: CDR1 SGHAT, CDR2 FQNNGV. The CDR3 is 15 amino acids. Trimming stripped 1 base from V and 0 bases from J, with 6 bases between.

The CDR3 DNA sequence: TGTGCCAGCTCACCAGTGTTCGCTCAGCCGGGGGCTAACACTGAAGCTTTCTTT. The encoded protein is CASSPVFAQPGANTEAFF. The V gene is TRBV18, the J gene TRBJ1-1, with TRBD1 as a possible D gene (6 bases). The CDR3 has 18 amino acids. With 2 bases removed from V and 2 bases from J, the gap between germline ends came to 21 bases. Germline values: CDR1 KGHSH, CDR2 LQKENI.

The chain employs TRBV5-1 and TRBJ2-1, with 9 bases that match TRBD1. Germline lookup yields CDR1 SGHRS and CDR2 YFSETQ. CDR3 length: 15 amino acids. Trimming at V came to 4 bases and at J to 9 bases, leaving 11 bases not matched to a gene. CDR3 sequence reads: CASSPGQGGRGEQFF. The CDR3 DNA follows: TGCGCCAGCAGCCCGGGACAGGGAGGGCGTGGTGAGCAGTTCTTC.

The chain is built from TRBV11-2 and TRBJ2-1; 9 positions agree with TRBD2. Trimming cost V 4 bases and J 5 bases; bases outside gene matches: 3. In germline, CDR1 is SGHAT, CDR2 FQNNGV. The CDR3 runs 14 residues. The DNA for the CDR3 is TGTGCCAGCAGCTCTATAGCGGGGGACAATGAGCAGTTCTTC. Translated: CASSSIAGDNEQFF.

The V gene is TRBV5-4, the J gene TRBJ2-1, with unresolved D. Germline lookup yields CDR1 SGHNT and CDR2 YYREEE (reference sequence). V dropped 4 bases and J dropped 7 bases, with 15 bases sitting between them. CDR3 length: 14 amino acids. CDR3 coding DNA: TGTGCCAGCAGCCCTTTAGGACGTGGGAATGAGCAGTTCTTC. Translated: CASSPLGRGNEQFF. Combining the CDR3 with reference TRBV5-4 and TRBJ2-1 gives the whole variable domain ETGVTQSPTHLIKTRGQQVTLRCSSQSGHNTVSWYQQALGQGPQFIFQYYREEENGRGNFPPRFSGLQFPNYSSELNVNALELDDSALYLCASSPLGRGNEQFFGPGTRLTVL.

CDR3: CASSPEHYYEQYF. The CDR3 DNA is TGTGCCAGCAGCCCAGAGCACTACTACGAGCAGTACTTC. The chain has TRBV9 and TRBJ2-7; the D is unclear. The CDR3 runs 13 residues. Trimming took off 4 bases at V and 3 bases at J, with 11 bases between the two ends. CDR1 SGDLS and CDR2 YYNGEE come from the germline V gene.

This clone has a handful of counts. The rearrangement joins TRBV9 to TRBJ1-1; D gene unclear. The CDR3 length is 14 residues. Per the germline V gene, CDR1 is SGDLS and CDR2 is YYNGEE. Trimming took 0 bases from V and 1 from J, leaving 7 bases between them. CDR3 nucleotide sequence: TGTGCCAGCAGCGTAGTTCCGGGGAACACTGAAGCTTTCTTT. Its translation is CASSVVPGNTEAFF.

V is TRBV7-2 and J is TRBJ1-2; D is ambiguous. Trimming took off 0 bases at V and 2 bases at J, with 7 bases between the two ends. The CDR3 contains 14 residues. Looked up from germline, CDR1 is SGHTA and CDR2 is FQGNSA. DNA of the CDR3: TGTGCCAGCAGCTTAGCACCGGGGAACTATGGCTACACCTTC. Protein sequence: CASSLAPGNYGYTF. Filled out from reference TRBV7-2 and TRBJ1-2, the complete variable domain reads GAGVSQSPSNKVTEKGKDVELRCDPISGHTALYWYRQSLGQGLEFLIYFQGNSAPDKSGLPSDRFSAERTGGSVSTLTIQRTQQEDSAVYLCASSLAPGNYGYTFGSGTRLTVV.

The chain carries TRBV9 and TRBJ2-5; TRBD1 matches 9 bases. With V trimmed by 4 bases and J by 4 bases, 8 bases remained unmatched. Germline CDR1 and CDR2: SGDLS and YYNGEE. The CDR3 runs to 15 residues. The CDR3 spells CASSQRDREVETQYF. The CDR3, as DNA: TGTGCCAGCAGCCAAAGGGACAGGGAAGTAGAGACCCAGTACTTC.